This record covers a single T cell receptor beta chain. Its specificity is not known. At one end, the junction sequence differs from germline, possibly due to a read error. Time point denoted: sample taken at primary tumor resection. Tumor, nontumor lung or frozen PBMC supplied whole RNA, sequenced without sorting. Donors were fewer than 90 untreated early-stage non-small cell lung cancer patients. This sample is part of a study of spatial heterogeneity in lung cancer. Study-level background: TCR and UMI combinations that were unique each appeared, on average, more than ten times in raw reads.

CDR1 DFQATT and CDR2 SNEGSKA come from the germline V gene (reference sequence). The CDR3 runs to 12 residues. TCR cDNA molecules each carried a unique molecular identifier. TCRdb called the 5' RACE reads again in MiXCR, with one record for every CDR3 protein. The sample has about 18,000 distinct CDR3 sequences; 15% to 20% are singletons. Study observations and caveats: Ubiquitous expanded tumor TCRs surfaced in blood more at resection than they did at follow-up.

The genes are TRBV20-1 and TRBJ1-1; 7 positions agree with TRBD1. The sample was PBMCs, taken at surgery. The origin of this receptor is a male donor with early-stage non-small cell lung cancer. CDR3 amino acids: CGAGTANTEAFF. CDR3 DNA: TGCGGTGCAGGGACAGCGAACACTGAAGCTTTCTTT.